This T cell receptor (beta chain) was identified during a study of T cell responses to AZD1222 COVID-19 vaccine. General study results and limits: Sampling captured repertoires only after the peak T cell response.

Regarding this clone: Its matching antigen is unknown.

The table came from immunoSEQ multiplex PCR; TCRdb's copy has only in-frame clones and leaves some out. The sample includes about 97,000 clones, 75% to 95% of them seen just once. The sample was peripheral blood, taken on day 0 of AZD1222 vaccination. This TCR came from an adult in good health.

The CDR3 bases are TGTGCCAGCAGCTTGGGACAAGATGGCTACACCTTC. It is translated as CASSLGQDGYTF. The V and J genes are TRBV5-5 and TRBJ1-2; D is uncertain. The V gene lost 0 bases and the J gene lost 6 bases, with 6 bases spanning the gap. CDR1 and CDR2 from the germline V gene are SGHKS and YYEKEE (reference sequence). The CDR3 sequence is 12 residues long.